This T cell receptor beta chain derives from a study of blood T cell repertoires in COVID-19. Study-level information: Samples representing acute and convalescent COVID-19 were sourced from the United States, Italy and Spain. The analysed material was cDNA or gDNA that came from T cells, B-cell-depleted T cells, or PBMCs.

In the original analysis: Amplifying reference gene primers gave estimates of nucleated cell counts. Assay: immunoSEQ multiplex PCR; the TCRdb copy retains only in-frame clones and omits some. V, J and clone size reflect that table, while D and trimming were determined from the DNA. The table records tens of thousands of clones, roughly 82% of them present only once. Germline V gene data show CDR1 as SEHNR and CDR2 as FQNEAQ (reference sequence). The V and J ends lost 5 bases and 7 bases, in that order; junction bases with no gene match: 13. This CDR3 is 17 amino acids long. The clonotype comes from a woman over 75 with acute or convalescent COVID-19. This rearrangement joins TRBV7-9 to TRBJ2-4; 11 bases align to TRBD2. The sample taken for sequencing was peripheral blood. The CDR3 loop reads CASSPTSTSGSGNIQYF. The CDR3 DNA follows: TGTGCCAGCAGCCCGACGTCAACTAGCGGGAGTGGGAACATTCAGTACTTC.